Shown below are 20 T cell receptor beta chains from a single sample sequenced in a study of regulatory T cells in long-lasting Graves disease. Time point noted: newly diagnosed GD, antithyroid drugs for less than 3 months. The TCR library was prepared using RNA isolated from PBMCs. Arm-PCR of CDR3 regions and iRepertoire HTBI primers were used to build TCR beta libraries. TCRdb reprocessed the multiplex PCR reads via MiXCR and lists one record per CDR3 protein. The sample holds around 450,000 distinct CDR3 sequences; under 20% are singletons and the top ten take 12%. The same sample was also studied in work on T cells in Graves' hyperthyroidism and ophthalmopathy.

The sample in question was peripheral blood mononuclear cells (PBMCs), obtained at new diagnosis, from a patient treated with antithyroid drugs. The receptors here all came from a man aged 35 to 55 with Graves disease.

This clonotype showed up just a few times. J is TRBJ2-1 and V is TRBV7-9; 13 nucleotides line up with TRBD2. J lost 6 bases, V lost 5 bases, and 7 bases had no gene match. Germline assignment: CDR1 SEHNR and CDR2 FQNEAQ (reference sequence). This CDR3 contains 16 residues. The CDR3 region is CASSLSGLAGVNEQFF. DNA for the CDR3: TGTGCCAGCAGCCTCTCAGGACTAGCGGGAGTCAATGAGCAGTTCTTC.

At least ten counts were recorded for this clonotype. This chain links TRBV11-3 with TRBJ2-1; TRBD1 matches at 9 bases. The length of the CDR3 is 14 residues. Looked up from germline, CDR1 is SGHNT and CDR2 is YENEEA. Germline trimming cut 5 bases from V and 5 bases from J; bases unmatched to any gene: 4. This CDR3 is CASSGRDRDNEQFF. Written as DNA, the CDR3 is TGTGCCAGCAGCGGGAGGGACAGGGACAATGAGCAGTTCTTC.

This clonotype was recorded at least ten times. The CDR3 loop reads CASRSGQGYEQYF. In DNA, the CDR3 is TGTGCCAGCAGGTCGGGACAGGGCTACGAGCAGTACTTC. V gene TRBV12-3 or TRBV12-4 combines with J gene TRBJ2-7, with 9 bases aligning to TRBD1. The CDR3 consists of 13 residues. Germline trimming cut 6 bases from V and 3 bases from J; bases unmatched to any gene: 3.

At least ten counts were recorded for this clonotype. This sequence joins TRBV12-3 or TRBV12-4 and TRBJ2-7; TRBD2 matches 9 bases. V shed 2 bases, J shed 3 bases, and the junction held 5 bases outside the gene matches. This CDR3 has 15 amino acids. Here the CDR3 reads CASSLTASGIYEQYF. The CDR3 DNA reads TGTGCCAGCAGTTTAACGGCTAGCGGGATCTACGAGCAGTACTTC.

This clonotype was detected many times. The V gene is TRBV30, the J gene TRBJ2-3; 9 nucleotides agree with TRBD2. Germline lookup yields CDR1 GTSNPN and CDR2 SVGIG (reference sequence). This CDR3 spans 14 amino acids. J gave up 5 bases and V 0 bases, and 3 bases lay outside the gene matches. CDR3 in amino acids: CAWSVAGGKDTQYF. In DNA form, the CDR3 reads TGTGCCTGGAGTGTAGCGGGAGGAAAAGATACGCAGTATTTT.

Ten or more counts support this clonotype. The chain has TRBV28 and TRBJ2-1; 15 positions agree with TRBD2. CDR3 length equals 14 residues. Germline-derived CDR1 and CDR2 are MDHEN and SYDVKM. V shed 10 bases, J shed 7 bases, and the junction held 5 bases outside the gene matches. The CDR3 coding sequence is TGTGCCACCCAAGGGACTAGCGGGAGGAATGAGCAGTTCTTC. Translated: CATQGTSGRNEQFF. The variable domain in full, with the rest retrieved from reference TRBV28 and TRBJ2-1, is DVKVTQSSRYLVKRTGEKVFLECVQDMDHENMFWYRQDPGLGLRLIYFSYDVKMKEKGDIPEGYSVSREKKERFSLILESASTNQTSMYLCATQGTSGRNEQFFGPGTRLTVL.

A note on this clonotype: This clone may be a read error of a much larger clone one base away. The rearrangement links TRBV20-1 to TRBJ2-7; either TRBD1 or TRBD2 may fit D (5 bases each). The CDR3 consists of 12 residues. V lost 5 bases and J lost 7, with 15 bases in between. The germline V gene encodes CDR1 DFQATT and CDR2 SNEGSKA (reference sequence). This chain's CDR3 is CSAWSEDNEQYF. The DNA of the CDR3 is TGCAGTGCTTGGTCGGAGGACAATGAGCAGTACTTC.

In its sample, this clonotype was seen many times. This chain links TRBV11-2 with TRBJ2-5, with D uncertain. Trimming left V 3 bases short and J 4 bases short, with 3 bases between. The germline V gene has CDR1 SGHAT and CDR2 FQNNGV. The CDR3 covers 11 residues. CDR3 protein: CASSFTETQYF. In nucleotides, the CDR3 is TGTGCCAGCAGCTTCACAGAGACCCAGTACTTC.

This clonotype has ten or more counts. The J gene is TRBJ2-2, the V gene TRBV3-1; 7 positions agree with TRBD2. Germline values: CDR1 LGHDT, CDR2 YNNKEL (reference sequence). The length of the CDR3 is 17 residues. V lost 4 bases and J lost 2; bases outside the gene matches: 10. CDR3 nucleotide sequence: TGTGCCAGCAGCCGGGGGACTACCCAAGGCAACACCGGGGAGCTGTTTTTT. Protein sequence: CASSRGTTQGNTGELFF.

The chain links TRBV28 to TRBJ2-7; no clear D gene. Germline V gives CDR1 MDHEN, CDR2 SYDVKM. Trimming took 5 bases from V and 3 from J, leaving 11 bases between them. CDR3 length: 13 residues. The CDR3 here is CASSPHGYYEQYF. The CDR3 DNA reads as TGTGCCAGCAGTCCGCATGGGTACTACGAGCAGTACTTC.

This clonotype was seen ten or more times. This CDR3 reads CASSSDGLAGSVYEQYF. The CDR3 DNA reads as TGTGCCAGCAGTTCAGACGGACTAGCGGGATCAGTCTACGAGCAGTACTTC. The chain uses TRBV27 and TRBJ2-7; TRBD2 matches 12 bases. Germline values: CDR1 MNHEY, CDR2 SMNVEV (reference sequence). CDR3 size: 17 residues. Trimming took 4 bases from V and 3 from J; bases not matched to a gene: 10.

This clonotype occurred a few times. V is TRBV27 and J is TRBJ2-2, with TRBD2 matching 11 bases. From germline, CDR1 is MNHEY and CDR2 SMNVEV (reference sequence). The CDR3 sequence is 16 residues long. V was clipped by 2 bases and J by 6 bases; unmatched bases: 5. Here the CDR3 DNA reads TGTGCCAGCAGTTTACTTTTAGCGGGAGGGCCCGGGGAGCTGTTTTTT. Residues: CASSLLLAGGPGELFF.

This clonotype was observed many times. J is TRBJ2-1 and V is TRBV7-9; 7 bases match TRBD1. The CDR3 covers 13 residues. After removal of 6 bases from V and 5 bases from J, the junction contained 4 bases not matched to a gene. CDR1 and CDR2 from the germline V gene are SEHNR and FQNEAQ (reference sequence). The CDR3: CASRSDRDNEQFF. The CDR3 coding sequence is TGTGCCAGCAGGTCCGACAGGGACAATGAGCAGTTCTTC.

This clonotype was detected many times. The V call is TRBV6-2 or TRBV6-3, the J call TRBJ2-7, with a possible D match to TRBD2 (6 bases). Trimming took off 4 bases at V and 3 bases at J, with 10 bases between the two ends. The germline gives CDR1 MNHEY, CDR2 SVGEGT. The CDR3 loop spans 13 amino acids. CDR3 protein: CASSWRDGYEQYF. The CDR3 nucleotides read TGTGCCAGCAGTTGGCGGGACGGCTACGAGCAGTACTTC.

This clonotype was seen many times. The gene calls are TRBV28 and TRBJ1-2; no firm D call. Trimming removed 6 bases at V and 6 bases at J, with 23 bases between. The CDR3 length is 16 residues. CDR1 and CDR2 (germline): MDHEN, SYDVKM. Here the CDR3 reads CASREIGRPLVNGYTF. The CDR3 coding sequence is TGTGCCAGCAGGGAGATAGGACGGCCCCTGGTTAATGGCTACACCTTC.

The rearrangement links TRBV15 to TRBJ1-4; 8 nucleotides match TRBD1. The CDR3 length is 16 residues. Trimming cost V 4 bases and J 2 bases; bases outside gene matches: 6. Germline-derived CDR1 and CDR2 are LNHNV and YYDKDF (reference sequence). The CDR3 DNA is TGTGCCACCAGCAAACCGCGGGACAGGACTAATGAAAAACTGTTTTTT. Protein sequence: CATSKPRDRTNEKLFF.

This clonotype was recorded a few times. The V gene is TRBV10-3, the J gene TRBJ1-1; D is undetermined. The CDR3 covers 11 residues. CDR1 ENHRY and CDR2 SYGVKD come from the germline V gene. The V end was cut by 3 bases, the J end by 2 bases, with 1 base between. Here the CDR3 DNA reads TGTGCCATCAGTGACAACACTGAAGCTTTCTTT. Amino acid sequence: CAISDNTEAFF.

The rearrangement joins TRBV27 to TRBJ1-2; perhaps TRBD1 as D (5 bases). This CDR3 region has 12 residues. Between the trimmed V and J ends, which lost 5 bases and 6 bases, there was a span of 10 bases. The V gene's germline CDR1 is MNHEY and CDR2 SMNVEV (reference sequence). The DNA for the CDR3 is TGTGCCAGCAGTAGTAGGGGAAATGGCTACACCTTC. This gives the protein CASSSRGNGYTF.

In this sample, this clonotype turned up a few times. The chain is built from TRBV19 and TRBJ1-1; D call uncertain. Trimming removed 3 bases from V and 7 bases from J, with 15 bases in between. This CDR3 spans 14 amino acids. Germline CDR1 is LNHDA and CDR2 is SQIVND (reference sequence). The CDR3 here is CASSISTSRDEAFF. CDR3 nucleotide sequence: TGTGCCAGTAGTATTTCGACATCAAGGGATGAAGCTTTCTTT.

This clonotype was picked up many times. CDR3 in amino acids: CASSPRLAGLGSTDTQYF. DNA of the CDR3: TGTGCCAGCAGCCCCCGATTAGCGGGACTCGGAAGCACAGATACGCAGTATTTT. J is TRBJ2-3 and V is TRBV3-1, with 8 bases matching TRBD2. The CDR3 extends over 18 amino acids. Looked up from germline, CDR1 is LGHDT and CDR2 is YNNKEL (reference sequence). Trimming took 4 bases from V and 0 from J; bases not matched to a gene: 12.